The clone carrying this T cell receptor beta chain came up a few times. The data were taken from a study of T cells in Graves' hyperthyroidism and ophthalmopathy. Amplified TCR beta CDR3 regions derived from RNA transcripts. The TCR CDR3 first-round RT-PCR relied on the HTBI primer set. One entry per CDR3 protein, called by TCRdb with MiXCR from the multiplex PCR reads. The data show 700,000 or so distinct CDR3 sequences, about 17% seen once. Trimming pared 1 base from V and 3 bases from J, leaving 10 bases between. Germline V gene sequence: CDR1 SGHAT, CDR2 FQDESV (reference sequence). The CDR3 sequence is 15 residues long.

Sequencing input: blood. The chain uses TRBV11-1 and TRBJ2-1, with D possibly being TRBD2 (6 bases). This TCR was sampled from a man between 18 and 35 years old with Graves' hyperthyroidism. In DNA form, the CDR3 reads TGTGCCAGCAGCTTAGTAGCGGAAGACTACAATGAGCAGTTCTTC. Protein sequence: CASSLVAEDYNEQFF.